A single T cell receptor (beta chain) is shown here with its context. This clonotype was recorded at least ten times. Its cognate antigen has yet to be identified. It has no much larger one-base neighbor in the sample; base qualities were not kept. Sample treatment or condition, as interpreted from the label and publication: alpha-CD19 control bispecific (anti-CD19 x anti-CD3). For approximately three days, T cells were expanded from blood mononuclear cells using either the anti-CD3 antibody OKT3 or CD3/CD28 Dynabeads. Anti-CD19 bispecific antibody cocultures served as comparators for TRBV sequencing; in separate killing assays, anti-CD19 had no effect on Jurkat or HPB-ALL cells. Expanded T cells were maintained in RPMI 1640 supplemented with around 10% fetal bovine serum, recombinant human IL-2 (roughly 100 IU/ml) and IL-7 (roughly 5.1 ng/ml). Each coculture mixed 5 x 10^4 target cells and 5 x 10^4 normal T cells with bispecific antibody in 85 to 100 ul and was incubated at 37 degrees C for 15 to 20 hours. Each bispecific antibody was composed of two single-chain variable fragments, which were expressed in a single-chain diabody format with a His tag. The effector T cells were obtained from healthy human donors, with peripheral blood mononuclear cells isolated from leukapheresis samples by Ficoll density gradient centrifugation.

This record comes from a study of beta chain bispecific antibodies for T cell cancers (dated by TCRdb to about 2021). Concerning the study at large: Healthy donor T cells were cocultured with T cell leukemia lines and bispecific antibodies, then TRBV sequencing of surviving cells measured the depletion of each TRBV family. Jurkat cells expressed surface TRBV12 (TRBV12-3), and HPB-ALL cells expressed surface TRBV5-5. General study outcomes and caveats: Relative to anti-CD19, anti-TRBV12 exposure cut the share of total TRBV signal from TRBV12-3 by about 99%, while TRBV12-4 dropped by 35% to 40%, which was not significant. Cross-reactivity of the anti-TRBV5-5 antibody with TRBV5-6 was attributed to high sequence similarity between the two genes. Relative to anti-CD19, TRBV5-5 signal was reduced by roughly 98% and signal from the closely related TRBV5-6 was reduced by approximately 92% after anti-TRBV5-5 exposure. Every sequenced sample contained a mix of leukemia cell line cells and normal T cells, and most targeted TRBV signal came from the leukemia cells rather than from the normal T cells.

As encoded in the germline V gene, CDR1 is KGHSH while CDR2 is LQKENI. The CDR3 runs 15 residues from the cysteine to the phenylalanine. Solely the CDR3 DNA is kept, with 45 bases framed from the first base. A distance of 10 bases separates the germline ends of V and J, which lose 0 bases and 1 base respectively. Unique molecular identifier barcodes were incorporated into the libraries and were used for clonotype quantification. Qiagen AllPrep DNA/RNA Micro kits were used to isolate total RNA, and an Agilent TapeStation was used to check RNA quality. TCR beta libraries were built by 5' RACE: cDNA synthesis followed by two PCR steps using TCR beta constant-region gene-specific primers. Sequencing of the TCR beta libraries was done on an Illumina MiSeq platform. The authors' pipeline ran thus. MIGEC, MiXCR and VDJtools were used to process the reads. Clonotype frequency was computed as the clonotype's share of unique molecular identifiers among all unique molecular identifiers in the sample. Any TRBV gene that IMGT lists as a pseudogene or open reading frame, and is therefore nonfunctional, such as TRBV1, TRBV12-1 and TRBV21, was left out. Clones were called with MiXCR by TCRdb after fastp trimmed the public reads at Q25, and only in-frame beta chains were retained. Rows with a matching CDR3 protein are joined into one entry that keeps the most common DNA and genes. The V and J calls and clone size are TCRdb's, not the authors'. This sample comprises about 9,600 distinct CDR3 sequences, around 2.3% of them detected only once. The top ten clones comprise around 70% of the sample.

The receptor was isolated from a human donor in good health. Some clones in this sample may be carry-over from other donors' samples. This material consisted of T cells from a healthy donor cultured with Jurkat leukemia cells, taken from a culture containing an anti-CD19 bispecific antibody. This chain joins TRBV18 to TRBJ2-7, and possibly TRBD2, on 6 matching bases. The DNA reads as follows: TGTGCCAGCTCACCACCAGCGGAGGGATCCTACGAGCAGTACTTC. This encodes CASSPPAEGSYEQYF.